The entry that follows covers one T cell receptor beta chain sequence. This sample stems from a study of OX40 agonist ivuxolimab in advanced cancers. The germline V gene has CDR1 GTSNPN and CDR2 SVGIG (reference sequence). The CDR3 contains 12 residues. V trimming: 4 bases; J trimming: 5 bases; junction bases outside the gene matches: 4. The protocol was immunoSEQ multiplex PCR, while the TCRdb copy is restricted to in-frame clones and leaves out a portion. Of more than 45,000 clones in the sample, 82% were seen once. This chain uses TRBV30 with TRBJ2-5, with TRBD2 identical over 7 bases. Sequencing was performed on CD4+ or CD8+ T cells sorted from blood, taken in a trial of the OX40 agonist ivuxolimab. The receptor comes from an adult with an advanced solid tumor such as melanoma, head and neck, liver or kidney cancer. In DNA form, the CDR3 reads TGTGCCTGGAACCTGGGAGGGGAGACCCAGTACTTC. Translating gives CAWNLGGETQYF.